The T cell receptor (beta chain) under discussion was sequenced for a study of CD8+ T cells in alopecia areata. Study-wide results and caveats: Clonality exceeded that of normal scalp in lesional scalp, most notably in alopecia totalis/universalis. Scalp samples also contribute reads from the resident alphabeta T cells found in normal skin. TCR sharing across patients was less clear than in mice, possibly HLA-related.

PBMC-derived CD4+ and CD8+ T cells were sorted. This clone was detected only once. The antigen remains undetermined. The sequencing template was cDNA reverse transcribed from extracted RNA. Produced via immunoSEQ multiplex PCR; TCRdb's table is partial and in-frame only. This table has a few hundred thousand clones, more than 50% appearing once. This receptor was identified in a human donor in good health. The specimen was CD8+ T cells sorted from blood.

The CDR3 sequence is CASSVDSNSNQPQHF. In nucleotides, the CDR3 is TGTGCCAGCAGCGTCGACAGTAATAGCAATCAGCCCCAGCATTTT. The chain couples TRBV7-8 to TRBJ1-5, with D maybe TRBD1 (5 bases). This CDR3 has 15 amino acids. Trimming removed 5 bases from V and 0 bases from J, with 11 bases in between. From germline, CDR1 is SGHVS and CDR2 FQNEAQ.